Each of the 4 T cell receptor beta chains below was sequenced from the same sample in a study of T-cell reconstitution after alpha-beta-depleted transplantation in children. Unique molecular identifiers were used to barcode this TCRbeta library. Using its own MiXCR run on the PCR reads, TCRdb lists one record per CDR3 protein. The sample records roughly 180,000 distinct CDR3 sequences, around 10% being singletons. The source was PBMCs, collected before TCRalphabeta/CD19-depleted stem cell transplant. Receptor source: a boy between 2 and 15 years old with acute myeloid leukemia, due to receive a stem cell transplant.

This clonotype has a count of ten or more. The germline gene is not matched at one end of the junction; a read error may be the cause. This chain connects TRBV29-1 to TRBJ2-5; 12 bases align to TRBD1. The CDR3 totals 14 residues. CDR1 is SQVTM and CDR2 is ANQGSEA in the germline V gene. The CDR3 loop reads CSVGTGGARETHYF. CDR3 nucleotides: TGCAGCGTAGGGACAGGGGGCGCGAGGGAGACCCATTACTTC.

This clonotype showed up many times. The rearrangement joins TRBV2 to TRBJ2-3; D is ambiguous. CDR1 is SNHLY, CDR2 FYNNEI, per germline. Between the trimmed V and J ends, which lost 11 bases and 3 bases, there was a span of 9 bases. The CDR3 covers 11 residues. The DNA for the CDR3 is TGTGCCGTACACTTTACAGATACGCAGTATTTT. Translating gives CAVHFTDTQYF.

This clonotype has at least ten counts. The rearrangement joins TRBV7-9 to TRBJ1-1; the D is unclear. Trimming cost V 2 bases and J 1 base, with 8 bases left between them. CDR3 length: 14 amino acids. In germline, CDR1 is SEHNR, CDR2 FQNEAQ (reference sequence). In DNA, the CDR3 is TGTGCCAGCAGCTTAACCCCTCAGAACACTGAAGCTTTCTTT. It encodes CASSLTPQNTEAFF.

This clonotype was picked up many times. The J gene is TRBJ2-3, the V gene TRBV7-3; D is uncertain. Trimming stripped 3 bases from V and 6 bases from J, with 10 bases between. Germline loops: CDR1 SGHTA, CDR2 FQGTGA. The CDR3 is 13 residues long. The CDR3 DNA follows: TGTGCCAGCAGCTTGCAATACGAGGATACGCAGTATTTT. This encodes CASSLQYEDTQYF.